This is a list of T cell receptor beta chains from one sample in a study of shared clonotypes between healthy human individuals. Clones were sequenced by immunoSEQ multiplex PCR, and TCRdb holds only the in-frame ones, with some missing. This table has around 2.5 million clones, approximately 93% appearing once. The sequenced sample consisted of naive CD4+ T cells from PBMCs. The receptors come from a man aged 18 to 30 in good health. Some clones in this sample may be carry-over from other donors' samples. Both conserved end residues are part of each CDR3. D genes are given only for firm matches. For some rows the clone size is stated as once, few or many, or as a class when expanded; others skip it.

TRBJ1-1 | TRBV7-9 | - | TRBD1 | CASSLPRTGMNTEAFF | TGTGCCAGCAGCTTACCCCGGACAGGGATGAACACTGAAGCTTTCTTT
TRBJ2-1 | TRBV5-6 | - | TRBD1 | CASSLDDRGGYNEQFF | TGTGCCAGCAGCTTGGACGACAGGGGGGGTTACAATGAGCAGTTCTTC
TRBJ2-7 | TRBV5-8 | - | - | CASSSPGARNTYEQYF | TGTGCCAGCAGCTCTCCGGGTGCTAGAAACACCTACGAGCAGTACTTC
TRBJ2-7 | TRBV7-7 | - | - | CASSPTGSAIQYF | TGTGCCAGCAGCCCCACAGGGTCCGCCATACAGTACTTC
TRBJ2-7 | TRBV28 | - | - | CASSLVREQYF | TGTGCCAGCAGTCTCGTCAGGGAGCAGTACTTC
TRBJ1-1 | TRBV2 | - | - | CASSAYGMNTEAFF | TGTGCCAGCAGTGCATACGGCATGAACACTGAAGCTTTCTTT
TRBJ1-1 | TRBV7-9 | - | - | CASSLGSTEAFF | TGTGCCAGCAGCTTAGGAAGCACTGAAGCTTTCTTT
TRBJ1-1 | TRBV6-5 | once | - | CASSGRGKEAFF | TGTGCCAGCAGTGGCCGGGGGAAAGAAGCTTTCTTT
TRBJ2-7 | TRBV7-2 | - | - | CASSLGGHGWGEQYF | TGTGCCAGCAGCTTAGGGGGACACGGGTGGGGCGAGCAGTACTTC
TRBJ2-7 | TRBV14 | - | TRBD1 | CASSQDLWTGRREQYF | TGTGCCAGCAGCCAAGACCTTTGGACAGGGAGGAGGGAGCAGTACTTC
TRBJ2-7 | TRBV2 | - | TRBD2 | CASTESWLADSYEQYF | TGTGCCAGCACCGAAAGTTGGCTAGCGGACTCCTACGAGCAGTACTTC
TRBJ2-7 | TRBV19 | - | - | CASSAVSGGSYEQYF | TGTGCCAGTAGTGCGGTATCCGGGGGATCCTACGAGCAGTACTTC
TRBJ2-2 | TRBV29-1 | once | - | CSVVSQKDTGELFF | TGCAGCGTTGTCTCGCAGAAGGACACCGGGGAGCTGTTTTTT
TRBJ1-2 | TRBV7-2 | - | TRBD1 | CASSLRDSYGYTF | TGTGCCAGCAGCCTCCGGGACAGCTATGGCTACACCTTC
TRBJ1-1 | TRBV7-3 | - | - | CASSLNSGGTEAFF | TGTGCCAGCAGCTTAAATAGTGGAGGCACTGAAGCTTTCTTT
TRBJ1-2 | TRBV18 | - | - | CASSPQPTGNYGYTF | TGTGCCAGCTCACCCCAACCTACAGGGAACTATGGCTACACCTTC
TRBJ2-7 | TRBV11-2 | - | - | CASSLDNAGYYEQYF | TGTGCCAGCAGCTTAGATAACGCGGGATATTACGAGCAGTACTTC
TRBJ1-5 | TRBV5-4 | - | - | CASSVDPGVGQPQHF | TGTGCCAGCAGCGTGGACCCGGGAGTGGGTCAGCCCCAGCATTTT
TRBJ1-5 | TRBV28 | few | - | CASSLKAGQPQHF | TGTGCCAGCAGCCTAAAGGCGGGTCAGCCCCAGCATTTT
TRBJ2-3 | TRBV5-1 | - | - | CASSAPPTDTQYF | TGCGCCAGCAGCGCACCTCCCACAGATACGCAGTATTTT
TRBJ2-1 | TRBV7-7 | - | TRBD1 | CASSTGVDNEQFF | TGTGCCAGCTCGACAGGGGTAGACAATGAGCAGTTCTTC
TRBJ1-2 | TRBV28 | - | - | CASSSPGGSNYGYTF | TGTGCCAGCAGTTCCCCGGGGGGATCTAACTATGGCTACACCTTC
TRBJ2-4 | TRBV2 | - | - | CASSGSRDFGIQYF | TGTGCCAGCAGTGGATCACGGGACTTTGGCATTCAGTACTTC
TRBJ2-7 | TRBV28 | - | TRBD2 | CASSLYGTSAVTSYEQYF | TGTGCCAGCAGTTTATATGGGACTAGCGCCGTCACCTCCTACGAGCAGTACTTC
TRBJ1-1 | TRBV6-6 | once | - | CASNYFNMGTEAFF | TGTGCCAGCAACTACTTTAACATGGGCACTGAAGCTTTCTTT
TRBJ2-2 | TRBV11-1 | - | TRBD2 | CASSPGRGNTGELFF | TGTGCCAGCAGCCCGGGGAGGGGAAATACCGGGGAGCTGTTTTTT
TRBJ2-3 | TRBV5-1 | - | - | CASSLVQGNADTQYF | TGCGCCAGCAGCTTGGTTCAGGGTAACGCAGATACGCAGTATTTT
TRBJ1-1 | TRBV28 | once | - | CASRQDGNTEAFF | TGTGCCAGCAGACAAGACGGGAACACTGAAGCTTTCTTT
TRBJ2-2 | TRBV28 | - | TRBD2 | CASTMGGAVRAGTGELFF | TGTGCCAGCACCATGGGAGGGGCCGTACGGGCGGGCACCGGGGAGCTGTTTTTT
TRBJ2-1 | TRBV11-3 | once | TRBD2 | CASSSGLAGESYNEQFF | TGTGCCAGCAGCTCGGGACTAGCGGGCGAATCCTACAATGAGCAGTTCTTC
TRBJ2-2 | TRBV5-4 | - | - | CASSLTGTVGELFF | TGTGCCAGCAGCTTGACAGGGACGGTCGGGGAGCTGTTTTTT
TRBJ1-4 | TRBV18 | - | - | CASSPPGRGQEKLFF | TGTGCCAGCTCACCACCCGGCCGTGGGCAGGAAAAACTGTTTTTT
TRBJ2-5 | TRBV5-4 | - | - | CAGSGASETQYF | TGTGCCGGATCCGGGGCCTCAGAGACCCAGTACTTC
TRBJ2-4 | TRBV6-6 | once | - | CASSYSAGAIKNIQYF | TGTGCCAGCAGTTACTCTGCAGGGGCTATCAAAAACATTCAGTACTTC
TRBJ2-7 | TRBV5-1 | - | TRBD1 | CASSLTGGGGYEQYF | TGCGCCAGCAGCTTGACAGGGGGCGGAGGATACGAGCAGTACTTC
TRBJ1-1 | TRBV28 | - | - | CASSPGNTEAFF | TGTGCCAGCAGTCCGGGGAACACTGAAGCTTTCTTT
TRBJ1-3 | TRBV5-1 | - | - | CASSLGGKTSGNTIYF | TGCGCCAGCAGCTTGGGTGGAAAAACCTCTGGAAACACCATATATTTT
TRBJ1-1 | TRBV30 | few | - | CAWSRENTEAFF | TGTGCCTGGAGTCGGGAGAACACTGAAGCTTTCTTT
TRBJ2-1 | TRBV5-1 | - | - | CASSLADGRAYNEQFF | TGCGCCAGCAGCTTGGCCGACGGGAGAGCCTACAATGAGCAGTTCTTC
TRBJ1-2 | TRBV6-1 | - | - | CASSDGWEGYTF | TGTGCCAGCAGTGACGGATGGGAGGGCTACACCTTC
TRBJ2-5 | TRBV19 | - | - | CASSMGLRSGTQYF | TGTGCCAGTAGTATGGGACTCCGGAGTGGGACCCAGTACTTC
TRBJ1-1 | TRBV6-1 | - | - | CASSITRMNTEAFF | TGTGCCAGCAGTATAACCCGAATGAACACTGAAGCTTTCTTT
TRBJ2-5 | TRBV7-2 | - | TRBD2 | CASTLVAGAQETQYF | TGTGCCAGCACCCTAGTAGCGGGAGCGCAAGAGACCCAGTACTTC
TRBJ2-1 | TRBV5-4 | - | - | CASSLERGPNGFF | TGTGCCAGCAGCTTGGAGCGAGGACCCAATGGCTTCTTC
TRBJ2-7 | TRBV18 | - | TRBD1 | CASSPRPKGGPYEQYF | TGTGCCAGCTCACCCAGGCCAAAAGGGGGCCCCTACGAGCAGTACTTC
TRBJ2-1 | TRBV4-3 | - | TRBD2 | CASSQDSGAEQFF | TGCGCCAGCAGCCAAGATAGCGGGGCTGAGCAGTTCTTC
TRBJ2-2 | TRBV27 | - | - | CASSPRGTLPAGELFF | TGTGCCAGCAGTCCCCGGGGGACCCTACCCGCCGGGGAGCTGTTTTTT
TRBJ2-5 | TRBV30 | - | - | CALLRGVETQYF | TGTGCCTTGCTCAGGGGCGTAGAGACCCAGTACTTC
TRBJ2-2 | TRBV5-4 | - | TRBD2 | CASSLELAGGPGTGELFF | TGTGCCAGCAGCTTGGAACTAGCGGGAGGGCCGGGCACCGGGGAGCTGTTTTTT
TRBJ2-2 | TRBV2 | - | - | CASSEGSLATGELFF | TGTGCCAGCAGTGAGGGTAGTCTGGCCACCGGGGAGCTGTTTTTT
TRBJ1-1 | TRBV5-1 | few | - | CASSIGQNTEAFF | TGCGCCAGCAGCATCGGACAGAACACTGAAGCTTTCTTT
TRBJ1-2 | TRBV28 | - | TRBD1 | CASSPGTEERHGYTF | TGTGCCAGCAGTCCCGGGACAGAAGAGAGACATGGCTACACCTTC
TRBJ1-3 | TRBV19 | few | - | CASSMGQGRNTIYF | TGTGCCAGTAGTATGGGGCAGGGCCGAAACACCATATATTTT
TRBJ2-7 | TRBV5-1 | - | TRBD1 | CASSLEGQSEQYF | TGCGCCAGCAGCTTGGAGGGACAGAGCGAGCAGTACTTC
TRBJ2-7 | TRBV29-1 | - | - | CSVVVVGIYEQYF | TGCAGCGTTGTGGTGGTCGGAATCTACGAGCAGTACTTC
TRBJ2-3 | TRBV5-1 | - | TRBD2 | CASSLIAGVRDTQYF | TGCGCCAGCAGCTTGATTGCGGGAGTCAGGGATACGCAGTATTTT
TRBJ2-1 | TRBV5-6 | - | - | CASSLNPGTPAYEQFF | TGTGCCAGCAGCTTGAATCCCGGGACCCCAGCCTATGAGCAGTTCTTC
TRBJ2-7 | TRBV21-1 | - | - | CASSKEGNRVGYEQYF | TGTGCCAGCAGCAAAGAAGGAAACAGGGTCGGGTACGAGCAGTACTTC
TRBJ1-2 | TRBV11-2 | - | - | CASSLSGHNYGYTF | TGTGCCAGCAGCTTATCGGGACACAACTATGGCTACACCTTC
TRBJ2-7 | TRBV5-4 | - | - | CASSLGRYGAYEQYF | TGTGCCAGCAGCTTGGGAAGATACGGGGCCTACGAGCAGTACTTC